The following is a T cell receptor (beta chain) sequence with its context. This specimen belongs to a study of T cell responses to AZD1222 COVID-19 vaccine. Repertoires were generated with immunoSEQ multiplex PCR, while TCRdb's copy carries only in-frame clones and drops some. Of about 140,000 clones listed, about nine tenths are singletons. V dropped 4 bases and J dropped 0 bases, with 15 bases sitting between them. The CDR3 contains 17 residues. Per germline, CDR1 LGHNA and CDR2 YNFKEQ. The receptor's source is an adult who received the AZD1222 COVID-19 vaccine. Sequenced material: peripheral blood, taken 28 days after the second AZD1222 dose. This chain connects TRBV4-2 to TRBJ2-2; perhaps TRBD2 as D (6 bases). The CDR3 DNA sequence: TGTGCCAGCAGCCCACTGTTGGGGGGATCGAACACCGGGGAGCTGTTTTTT. Translating gives CASSPLLGGSNTGELFF.